These T cell receptor beta chains were read from a single sample in a study of blood T cell repertoires in COVID-19. Measured with immunoSEQ multiplex PCR; TCRdb has only the in-frame clones, and not every one. This sample has about 130,000 clones, with around 81% found just once. The sample consisted of peripheral blood. Source of these receptors: a man between 60 and 70 years old with acute or convalescent COVID-19. The CDR3 runs from the conserved cysteine through the conserved F or W. Fields, in order: J gene, D gene, V gene, clone size, CDR3 DNA, CDR3 protein. A D gene is named only where the DNA matches it firmly. Clone size is given for some rows only: seen once, a few or many times, or a class if the clone is expanded.

>TRBJ2-3|TRBD2|TRBV20-1|NA
TGCAGTGCTAGTGAACTAGCGGGAGGCACAGATACGCAGTATTTT
CSASELAGGTDTQYF
>TRBJ2-7|NA|TRBV11-1|NA
TGTGCCAGCAGCTTAGACGGGTCCGAGCAGTACTTC
CASSLDGSEQYF
>TRBJ1-2|NA|TRBV21-1|NA
TGTGCCAGCAGCACGGGGACACTCGACCACTGCCCCTATGGCTACACCTTC
CASSTGTLDHCPYGYTF
>TRBJ1-1|NA|TRBV11-2|NA
TGTGCCAGCAGCCTATTGAACACTGAAGCTTTCTTT
CASSLLNTEAFF
>TRBJ2-3|TRBD2|TRBV10-3|NA
TGTGCCATCAGTGATGCGGGAGTCGGTACAGATACGCAGTATTTT
CAISDAGVGTDTQYF
>TRBJ2-6|NA|TRBV7-8|NA
TGTGCCAGCAGGCCCACGAGGAGCTCTGGGGCCAACGTCCTGACTTTC
CASRPTRSSGANVLTF
>TRBJ2-1|TRBD2|TRBV10-2|NA
TGCGCCAGTAGGACTAGCGGGAGGGCAGGGCAGTTCTTC
CASRTSGRAGQFF
>TRBJ2-1|NA|TRBV23-1|NA
TGCGCCAGCAGCCACCTGTTGAAAAGCCCTTACAATGAGCAGTTCTTC
CASSHLLKSPYNEQFF
>TRBJ1-2|NA|TRBV28|NA
TGTGCCAGCAGTTTGGGGCTAAGGTATGGCTACACCTTC
CASSLGLRYGYTF
>TRBJ1-5|NA|TRBV4-1|NA
TGCGCCAGCAGCCAAGTGCAGGGCCCGGCCAATCAGCCCCAGCATTTT
CASSQVQGPANQPQHF
>TRBJ2-7|TRBD1|TRBV27|few
TGTGCCAGCCTACCTCTTTGGACAGGGATTGGAGAGCAGTACTTC
CASLPLWTGIGEQYF
>TRBJ2-7|TRBD1|TRBV5-1|NA
TGCGCCAGCAGCTTGGAGGGGACAGTCCCCTACGAGCAGTACTTC
CASSLEGTVPYEQYF
>TRBJ1-2|NA|TRBV7-9|NA
TGTGCCAGCAGCTTAGTAATAGGAGAGGGTGGCTACACCTTC
CASSLVIGEGGYTF
>TRBJ2-5|NA|TRBV6-1|once
TGTGCCAGCAGTGAAGCGTTAAAGACCCAGTACTTC
CASSEALKTQYF
>TRBJ2-7|TRBD1|TRBV19|NA
TGTGCCAGTAGACGGACAGGGGGATCCTACGAGCAGTACTTC
CASRRTGGSYEQYF
>TRBJ2-7|TRBD2|TRBV29-1|NA
TGCAGCGTTGGAAGCGGGGATAACGGGGAGCAGTACTTC
CSVGSGDNGEQYF
>TRBJ2-7|TRBD1|TRBV6-2/TRBV6-3|NA
TGTGCCAGCAGTTACCGGGACAGGGGGCCCTACGAGCAGTACTTC
CASSYRDRGPYEQYF
>TRBJ1-2|NA|TRBV28|NA
TGTGCCAGCAGTTTATGGGCGGGGGCGGTCGGCTACACCTTC
CASSLWAGAVGYTF
>TRBJ2-7|NA|TRBV10-2|NA
TGCGCCAGCACTAGGCCCGGGGGCTACGAGCAGTACTTC
CASTRPGGYEQYF
>TRBJ2-2|TRBD1|TRBV18|NA
TGTGCCAGCTCACCGTATTCAACAGGGGCGTTAAACACCGGGGAGCTGTTTTTT
CASSPYSTGALNTGELFF
>TRBJ2-3|TRBD1|TRBV28|NA
TGTGCCAGCAGTTTCCAGGACAGGGCGGGTACGCAGTATTTT
CASSFQDRAGTQYF
>TRBJ1-4|NA|TRBV4-2|NA
TGTGCCAGCAGCCAGGAGATTAACACGCTGTTTTTT
CASSQEINTLFF
>TRBJ2-7|NA|TRBV27|NA
TGTGCCAGCGGGAGTGGATACGAGCAGTACTTC
CASGSGYEQYF
>TRBJ2-3|NA|TRBV5-1|NA
TGCGCCAGCAGCTTTTGGGGGAGGGATACGCAGTATTTT
CASSFWGRDTQYF
>TRBJ1-2|NA|TRBV10-3|NA
TGTGCCATCAGACAGGCGTCGAATGGCTACACCTTC
CAIRQASNGYTF
>TRBJ1-5|TRBD1|TRBV7-8|NA
TGTGCCAGCAGCTTAGGGGGGGACAGCTATCAGCCCCAGCATTTT
CASSLGGDSYQPQHF
>TRBJ2-1|TRBD2|TRBV5-1|NA
TGCGCCAGCAGCTCTTTAGCGGGAGGGGGCTACAATGAGCAGTTCTTC
CASSSLAGGGYNEQFF
>TRBJ2-7|TRBD2|TRBV9|NA
TGTGCCAGCAGCGTCGGAGCGGGGGGGAACTACGAGCAGTACTTC
CASSVGAGGNYEQYF
>TRBJ2-2|NA|TRBV9|NA
TGTGCCAGCAGCGTCGGGGGATTCACCGGGGAGCTGTTTTTT
CASSVGGFTGELFF
>TRBJ2-5|NA|TRBV6-6|NA
TGTGCCAGTACAGGCAGGGCTGCGAAAGAGACCCAGTACTTC
CASTGRAAKETQYF
>TRBJ2-1|TRBD2|TRBV18|NA
TGTGCCAGCTCACCCTTTAGCGGGAACTCAGGGAATGAGCAGTTCTTC
CASSPFSGNSGNEQFF
>TRBJ2-2|TRBD2|TRBV9|NA
TGTGCCAGCAGCGAGCGGGGCCACACCGGGGAGCTGTTTTTT
CASSERGHTGELFF
>TRBJ1-5|TRBD1|TRBV2|NA
TGTGCCAGCAGTGATGACAGGGGAGATCAGCCCCAGCATTTT
CASSDDRGDQPQHF
>TRBJ1-1|NA|TRBV5-1|NA
TGCGCCAGCAGACTTCATCACAGGGAAAGCACTGAAGCTTTCTTT
CASRLHHRESTEAFF
>TRBJ1-1|TRBD1|TRBV28|NA
TGTGCCACCCAAAGGCCAGGGGGCCTGAACACTGAAGCTTTCTTT
CATQRPGGLNTEAFF
>TRBJ2-2|TRBD2|TRBV5-8|NA
TGTGCCAGCAGCTTCGGGCTAGCGGGAGCCGGGGAGCTGTTTTTT
CASSFGLAGAGELFF
>TRBJ1-3|NA|TRBV30|NA
TGTGCCTGGAGTGACGGTAACTCTGGAAACACCATATATTTT
CAWSDGNSGNTIYF
>TRBJ2-6|NA|TRBV11-2|NA
TGTGCCAGCAGCTCTCGCTCTGGGGCCAACGTCCTGACTTTC
CASSSRSGANVLTF
>TRBJ1-5|NA|TRBV28|NA
TGTGCCAGCAGTTCCCCAGGGGACAATCAGCCCCAGCATTTT
CASSSPGDNQPQHF
>TRBJ2-1|NA|TRBV5-4|NA
TGTGCCAGCAGCATGAGCTTAGCGTCTAACTCCTACAATGAGCAGTTCTTC
CASSMSLASNSYNEQFF
>TRBJ2-1|TRBD2|TRBV18|NA
TGTGCCAGCTCATCCTCTAGCGGGGGTTCCAATGAGCAGTTCTTC
CASSSSSGGSNEQFF
>TRBJ1-3|TRBD1|TRBV7-3|NA
TGTGCCAGCAGCTCGACAGGGCTACTGTCGACGCGATCTATTTCTTCTGGAAACACCATATATTTT
CASSSTGLLSTRSISSGNTIYF
>TRBJ1-2|NA|TRBV24-1|NA
TGTGCCACCAGGCACCCGGACTCAAAGTCCCCTTCTAACTATGGCTACACCTTC
CATRHPDSKSPSNYGYTF
>TRBJ1-4|TRBD1|TRBV9|NA
TGTGCCAGCAGCGCGGACAGGGGCAGCGAAAAACTGTTTTTT
CASSADRGSEKLFF
>TRBJ2-2|TRBD2|TRBV5-5|NA
TGTGCCAGCAGCTCTAGCGGGAGCGGAACCGGGGAGCTGTTTTTT
CASSSSGSGTGELFF
>TRBJ2-3|NA|TRBV7-3|NA
TGTGCCAGCAGCCCTGCGGGCAGCACAGATACGCAGTATTTT
CASSPAGSTDTQYF
>TRBJ2-1|NA|TRBV6-5|once
TGTGCCAGCAGTCGTCACAATGAGCAGTTCTTC
CASSRHNEQFF
>TRBJ2-6|NA|TRBV5-8|NA
TGTGCCAGCAGCTTGTACGGGGTTGGGGCCAACGTCCTGACTTTC
CASSLYGVGANVLTF
>TRBJ1-3|NA|TRBV28|NA
TGTGCCAGCAGTTCACCCTCCGGGGCAGCGGGGGGAAACACCATATATTTT
CASSSPSGAAGGNTIYF
>TRBJ2-7|NA|TRBV15|NA
TGTGCCACCAGCAGAGATAGGAGGGACGAGCAGTACTTC
CATSRDRRDEQYF
>TRBJ1-1|NA|TRBV28|NA
TGTGCCAGCAGTTACCGGGGAGGAAGGAACACTGAAGCTTTCTTT
CASSYRGGRNTEAFF
>TRBJ2-2|NA|TRBV27|NA
TGTGCCAGCAGTTTTTATCAGGTCGGGGAGCTGTTTTTT
CASSFYQVGELFF
>TRBJ2-2|NA|TRBV15|NA
TGTGCCACCAGCGGACTAAGGGGCACCGGGGAGCTGTTTTTT
CATSGLRGTGELFF
>TRBJ1-3|NA|TRBV7-9|NA
TGTGCCAGCAGCCTAGGAGTCTCTGGAAACACCATATATTTT
CASSLGVSGNTIYF
>TRBJ1-5|NA|TRBV12-3/TRBV12-4|NA
TGTGCCAGCACGTTGGCGGAGGGTCAGCCCCAGCATTTT
CASTLAEGQPQHF
>TRBJ1-1|TRBD1|TRBV5-8|NA
TGTGCCAGCAGCTTACGGACAGGGCAAGACACTGAAGCTTTCTTT
CASSLRTGQDTEAFF
>TRBJ1-1|NA|TRBV27|NA
TGTGCCAGCAGGATAGGGTGGGGAGGGGAGACTGAAGCTTTCTTT
CASRIGWGGETEAFF
>TRBJ1-5|TRBD1|TRBV27|once
TGTGCCAGCAGTCCCGGGACAGGGTTGGGCAATCAGCCCCAGCATTTT
CASSPGTGLGNQPQHF
>TRBJ1-2|NA|TRBV27|NA
TGTGCCAGCAGTCCGAGACAGGTTGGGGGCTACACCTTC
CASSPRQVGGYTF
>TRBJ2-1|NA|TRBV7-3|NA
TGTGCCAGCAGCCGAAAGGGTGGTAAAGGGGGGGTTACCTCCTACAATGAGCAGTTCTTC
CASSRKGGKGGVTSYNEQFF